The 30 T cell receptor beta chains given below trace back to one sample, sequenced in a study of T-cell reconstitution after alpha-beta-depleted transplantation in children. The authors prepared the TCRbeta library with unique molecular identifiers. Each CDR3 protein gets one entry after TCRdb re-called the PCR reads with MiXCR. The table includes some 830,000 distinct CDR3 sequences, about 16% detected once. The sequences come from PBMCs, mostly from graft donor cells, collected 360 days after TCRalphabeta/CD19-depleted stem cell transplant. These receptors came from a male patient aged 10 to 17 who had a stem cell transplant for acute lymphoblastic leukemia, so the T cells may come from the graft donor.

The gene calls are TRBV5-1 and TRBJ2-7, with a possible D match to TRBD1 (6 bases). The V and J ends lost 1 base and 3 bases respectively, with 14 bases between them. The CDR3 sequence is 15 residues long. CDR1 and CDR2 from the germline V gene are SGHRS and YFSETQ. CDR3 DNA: TGCGCCAGCAGCTTGATGGCAGGGGCGCTCTACGAGCAGTACTTC. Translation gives CASSLMAGALYEQYF.

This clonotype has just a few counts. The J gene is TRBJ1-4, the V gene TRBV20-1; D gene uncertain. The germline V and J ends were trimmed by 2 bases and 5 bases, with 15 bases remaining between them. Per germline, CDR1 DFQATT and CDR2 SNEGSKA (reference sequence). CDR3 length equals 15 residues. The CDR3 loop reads CSARPPLGWNEKLFF. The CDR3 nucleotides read TGCAGTGCTAGACCCCCTCTTGGGTGGAATGAAAAACTGTTTTTT.

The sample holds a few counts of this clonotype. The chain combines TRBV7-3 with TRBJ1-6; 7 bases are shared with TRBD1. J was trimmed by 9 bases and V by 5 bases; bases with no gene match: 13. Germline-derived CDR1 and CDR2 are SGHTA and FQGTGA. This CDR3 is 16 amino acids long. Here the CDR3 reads CASSAPTGFGGSPLHF. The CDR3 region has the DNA TGTGCCAGCAGCGCCCCGACAGGGTTCGGAGGTTCACCCCTCCACTTT.

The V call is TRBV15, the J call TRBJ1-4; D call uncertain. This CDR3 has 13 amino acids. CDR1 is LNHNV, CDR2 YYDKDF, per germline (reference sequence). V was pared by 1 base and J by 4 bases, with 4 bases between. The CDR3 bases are TGTGCCACCAGCAGAGGCTTTAATGAAAAACTGTTTTTT. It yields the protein CATSRGFNEKLFF.

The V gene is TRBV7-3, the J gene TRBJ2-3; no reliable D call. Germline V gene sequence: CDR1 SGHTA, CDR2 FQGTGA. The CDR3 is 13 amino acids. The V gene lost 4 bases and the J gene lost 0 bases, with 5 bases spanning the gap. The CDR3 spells CASSSNSTDTQYF. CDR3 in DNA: TGTGCCAGCAGCTCCAACAGCACAGATACGCAGTATTTT.

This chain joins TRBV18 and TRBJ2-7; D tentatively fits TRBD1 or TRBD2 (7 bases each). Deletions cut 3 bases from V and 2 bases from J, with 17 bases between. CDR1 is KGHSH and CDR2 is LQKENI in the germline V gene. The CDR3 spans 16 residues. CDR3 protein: CASSPVQGRGPYEQYF. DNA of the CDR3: TGTGCCAGCTCACCGGTACAGGGGAGGGGACCCTACGAGCAGTACTTC.

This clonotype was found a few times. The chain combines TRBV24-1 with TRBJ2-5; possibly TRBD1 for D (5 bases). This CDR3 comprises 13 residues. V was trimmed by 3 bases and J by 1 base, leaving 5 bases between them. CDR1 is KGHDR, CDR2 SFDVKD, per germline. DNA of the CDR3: TGTGCCACCAGTGATGACAGCCAAGAGACCCAGTACTTC. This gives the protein CATSDDSQETQYF.

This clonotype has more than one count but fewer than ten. CDR3 loop: CSVFSGPNTYNEQFF. Written as DNA, the CDR3 is TGCAGCGTCTTTAGCGGGCCGAATACCTACAATGAGCAGTTCTTC. The chain recombines TRBV29-1 with TRBJ2-1; 7 bases agree with TRBD2. V was clipped by 6 bases and J by 2 bases; unmatched bases: 10. The CDR3 is 15 residues long. From germline, CDR1 is SQVTM and CDR2 ANQGSEA.

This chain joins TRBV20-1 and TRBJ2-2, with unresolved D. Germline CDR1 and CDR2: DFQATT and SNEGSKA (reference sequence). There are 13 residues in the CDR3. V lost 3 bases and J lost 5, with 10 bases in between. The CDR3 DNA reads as TGCAGTGCTAGTTTTGCGGATACCGGGGAGCTGTTTTTT. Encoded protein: CSASFADTGELFF.

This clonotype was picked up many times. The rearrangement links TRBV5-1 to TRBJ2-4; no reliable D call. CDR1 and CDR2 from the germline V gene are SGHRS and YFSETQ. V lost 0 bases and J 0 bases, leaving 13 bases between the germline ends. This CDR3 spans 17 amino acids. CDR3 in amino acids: CASSLAGLALAKNIQYF. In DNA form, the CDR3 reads TGCGCCAGCAGCTTGGCGGGTTTAGCCTTAGCCAAAAACATTCAGTACTTC.

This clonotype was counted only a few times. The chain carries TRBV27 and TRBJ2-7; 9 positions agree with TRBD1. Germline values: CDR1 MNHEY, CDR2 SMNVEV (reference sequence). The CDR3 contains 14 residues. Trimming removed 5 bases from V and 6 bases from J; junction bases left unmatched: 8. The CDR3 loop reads CASSLRQGGPEQYF. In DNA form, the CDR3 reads TGTGCCAGCAGTCTCCGACAGGGGGGCCCCGAGCAGTACTTC.

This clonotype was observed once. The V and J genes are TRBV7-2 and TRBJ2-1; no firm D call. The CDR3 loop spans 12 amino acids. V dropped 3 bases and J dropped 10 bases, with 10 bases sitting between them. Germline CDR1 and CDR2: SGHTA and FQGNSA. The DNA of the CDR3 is TGTGCCAGCAGCTTCTTATGGGCAGAGCAGTTCTTC. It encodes CASSFLWAEQFF. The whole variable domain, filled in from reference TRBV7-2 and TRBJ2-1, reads GAGVSQSPSNKVTEKGKDVELRCDPISGHTALYWYRQSLGQGLEFLIYFQGNSAPDKSGLPSDRFSAERTGGSVSTLTIQRTQQEDSAVYLCASSFLWAEQFFGPGTRLTVL.

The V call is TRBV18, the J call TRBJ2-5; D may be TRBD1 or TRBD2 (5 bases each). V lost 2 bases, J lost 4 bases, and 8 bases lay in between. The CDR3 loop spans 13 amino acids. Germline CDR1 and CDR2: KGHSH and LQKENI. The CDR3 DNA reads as TGTGCCAGCTCACCAGGGGCGGGAGAGACCCAGTACTTC. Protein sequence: CASSPGAGETQYF.

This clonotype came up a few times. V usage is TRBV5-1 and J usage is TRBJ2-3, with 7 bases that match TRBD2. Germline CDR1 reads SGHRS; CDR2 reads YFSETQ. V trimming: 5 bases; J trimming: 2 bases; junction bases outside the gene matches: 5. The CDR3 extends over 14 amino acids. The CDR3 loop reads CASSGGGTTDTQYF. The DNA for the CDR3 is TGCGCCAGCAGTGGCGGGGGTACCACAGATACGCAGTATTTT.

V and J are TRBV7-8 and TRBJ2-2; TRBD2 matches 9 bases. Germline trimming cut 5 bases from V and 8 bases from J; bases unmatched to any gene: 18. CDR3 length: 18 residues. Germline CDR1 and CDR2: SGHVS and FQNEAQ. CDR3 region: CASSTRLILGLAIGELFF. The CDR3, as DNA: TGTGCCAGCAGCACCCGGCTTATACTGGGACTAGCCATAGGGGAGCTGTTTTTT.

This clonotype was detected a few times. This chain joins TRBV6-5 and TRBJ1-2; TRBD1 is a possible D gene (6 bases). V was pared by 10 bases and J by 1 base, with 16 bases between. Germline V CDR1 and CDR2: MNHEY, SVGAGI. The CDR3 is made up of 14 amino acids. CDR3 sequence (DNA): TGTGCCACCGGATGGACAGCCTATAACTATGGCTACACCTTC. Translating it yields CATGWTAYNYGYTF.

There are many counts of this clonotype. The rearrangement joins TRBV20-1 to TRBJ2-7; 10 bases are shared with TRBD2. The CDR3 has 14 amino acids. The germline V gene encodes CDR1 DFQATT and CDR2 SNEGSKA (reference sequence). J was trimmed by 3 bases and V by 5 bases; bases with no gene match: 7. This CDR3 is CSAWVLAGDYEQYF. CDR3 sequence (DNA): TGCAGTGCTTGGGTTCTAGCGGGAGACTACGAGCAGTACTTC.

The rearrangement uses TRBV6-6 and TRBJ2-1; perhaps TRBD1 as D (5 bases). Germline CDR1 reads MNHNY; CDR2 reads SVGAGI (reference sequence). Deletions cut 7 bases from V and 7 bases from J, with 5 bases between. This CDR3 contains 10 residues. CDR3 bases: TGTGCCAGCAAGGGGAATGAGCAGTTCTTC. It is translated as CASKGNEQFF.

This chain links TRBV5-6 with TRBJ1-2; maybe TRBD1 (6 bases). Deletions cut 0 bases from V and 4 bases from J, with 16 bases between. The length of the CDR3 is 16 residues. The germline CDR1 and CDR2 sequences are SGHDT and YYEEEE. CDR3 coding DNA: TGTGCCAGCAGCTTGGAGGGACACTTTCCCTTCTATGGCTACACCTTC. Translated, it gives CASSLEGHFPFYGYTF.

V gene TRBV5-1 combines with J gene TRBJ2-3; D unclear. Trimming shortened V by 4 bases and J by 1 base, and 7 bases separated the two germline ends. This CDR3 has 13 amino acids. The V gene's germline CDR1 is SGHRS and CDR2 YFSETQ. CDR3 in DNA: TGCGCCAGCAGCCCTACCCGCACAGATACGCAGTATTTT. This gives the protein CASSPTRTDTQYF. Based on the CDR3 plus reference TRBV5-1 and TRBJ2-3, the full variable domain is KAGVTQTPRYLIKTRGQQVTLSCSPISGHRSVSWYQQTPGQGLQFLFEYFSETQRNKGNFPGRFSGRQFSNSRSEMNVSTLELGDSALYLCASSPTRTDTQYFGPGTRLTVL.

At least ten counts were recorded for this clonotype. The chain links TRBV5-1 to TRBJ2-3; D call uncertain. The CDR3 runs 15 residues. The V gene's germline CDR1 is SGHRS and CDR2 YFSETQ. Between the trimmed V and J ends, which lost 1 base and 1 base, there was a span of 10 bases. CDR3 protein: CASSLHALRTDTQYF. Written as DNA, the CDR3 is TGCGCCAGCAGCTTGCACGCGCTACGCACAGATACGCAGTATTTT.

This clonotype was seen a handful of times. CDR3 region: CASSLMWSGGYEQYF. In DNA form, the CDR3 reads TGTGCCAGCAGCTTAATGTGGAGCGGCGGGTACGAGCAGTACTTC. This chain links TRBV7-6 with TRBJ2-7; TRBD2 might be the D (5 bases). Per germline, CDR1 SGHVS and CDR2 FNYEAQ. The CDR3 is 15 amino acids. V lost 2 bases and J 4 bases, leaving 15 bases between the germline ends. Looking up the rest from reference TRBV7-6 and TRBJ2-7 gives the full variable domain: GAGVSQSPRYKVTKRGQDVALRCDPISGHVSLYWYRQALGQGPEFLTYFNYEAQQDKSGLPNDRFSAERPEGSISTLTIQRTEQRDSAMYRCASSLMWSGGYEQYFGPGTRLTVT.

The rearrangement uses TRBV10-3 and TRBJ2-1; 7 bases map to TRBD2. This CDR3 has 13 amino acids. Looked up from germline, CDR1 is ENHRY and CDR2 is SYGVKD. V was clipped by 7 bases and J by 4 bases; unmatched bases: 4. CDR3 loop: CAIMRELYNEQFF. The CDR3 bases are TGTGCCATCATGCGGGAGCTGTACAATGAGCAGTTCTTC.

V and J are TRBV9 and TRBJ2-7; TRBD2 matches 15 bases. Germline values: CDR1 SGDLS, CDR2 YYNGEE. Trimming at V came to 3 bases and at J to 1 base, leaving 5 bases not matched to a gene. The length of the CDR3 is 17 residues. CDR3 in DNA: TGTGCCAGCAGCGCGGGGACTAGCGGGAGGATTTCCTACGAGCAGTACTTC. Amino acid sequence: CASSAGTSGRISYEQYF.

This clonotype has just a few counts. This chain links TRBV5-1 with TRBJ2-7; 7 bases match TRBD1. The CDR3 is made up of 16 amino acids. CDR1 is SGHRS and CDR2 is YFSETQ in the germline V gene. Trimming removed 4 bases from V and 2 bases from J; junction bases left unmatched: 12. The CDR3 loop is CASSPQGWERAYEQYF. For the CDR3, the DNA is TGCGCCAGCAGCCCACAGGGGTGGGAGAGAGCCTACGAGCAGTACTTC.

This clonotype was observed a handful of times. CDR3 sequence: CSARADRVKVKLFF. The CDR3 DNA reads as TGCAGTGCTAGGGCAGACAGGGTCAAGGTAAAACTGTTTTTT. This chain uses TRBV20-1 with TRBJ1-4; 7 positions agree with TRBD1. This CDR3 has 14 amino acids. V trimming: 3 bases; J trimming: 10 bases; junction bases outside the gene matches: 11. The germline CDR1 and CDR2 sequences are DFQATT and SNEGSKA (reference sequence).

CDR3 DNA sequence: TGTGCCAGCAGTGCAGAGGGAAGCTCCTACAATGAGCAGTTCTTC. It yields the protein CASSAEGSSYNEQFF. The gene calls are TRBV2 and TRBJ2-1, with a weak D call TRBD2 (5 bases). The CDR3 sequence is 15 residues long. Trimming shortened V by 4 bases and J by 0 bases, and 10 bases separated the two germline ends. The V gene's germline CDR1 is SNHLY and CDR2 FYNNEI.

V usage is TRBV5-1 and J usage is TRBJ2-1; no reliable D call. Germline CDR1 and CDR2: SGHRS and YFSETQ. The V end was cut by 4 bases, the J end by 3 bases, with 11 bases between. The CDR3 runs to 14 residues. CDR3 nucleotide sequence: TGCGCCAGCAGCCTCCCCCCGGGCTACAATGAGCAGTTCTTC. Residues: CASSLPPGYNEQFF. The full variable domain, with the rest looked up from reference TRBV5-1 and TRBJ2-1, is KAGVTQTPRYLIKTRGQQVTLSCSPISGHRSVSWYQQTPGQGLQFLFEYFSETQRNKGNFPGRFSGRQFSNSRSEMNVSTLELGDSALYLCASSLPPGYNEQFFGPGTRLTVL.

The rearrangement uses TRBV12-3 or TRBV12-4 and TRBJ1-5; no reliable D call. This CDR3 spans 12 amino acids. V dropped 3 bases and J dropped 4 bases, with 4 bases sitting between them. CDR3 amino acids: CASSLFNQPQHF. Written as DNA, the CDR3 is TGTGCCAGCAGTTTGTTTAATCAGCCCCAGCATTTT.

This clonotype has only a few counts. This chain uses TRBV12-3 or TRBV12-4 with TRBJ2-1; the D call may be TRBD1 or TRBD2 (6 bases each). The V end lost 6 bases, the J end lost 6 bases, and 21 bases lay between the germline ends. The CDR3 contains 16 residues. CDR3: CASRKQGGTIRNEQFF. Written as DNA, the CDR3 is TGTGCCAGCAGGAAACAGGGAGGTACAATTCGCAATGAGCAGTTCTTC.